The 7 T cell receptor beta chains in this list originate from one sample, sequenced in a study of regulatory T cells in long-lasting Graves disease. Time point: newly diagnosed GD, antithyroid drugs for less than 3 months. Generation of the TCR library employed RNA extracted from PBMCs. Assembly of TCR beta libraries relied on iRepertoire HTBI primers together with Arm-PCR of CDR3 regions. TCRdb independently ran MiXCR on the multiplex PCR reads; one entry per CDR3 protein. The table records roughly 380,000 distinct CDR3 sequences, roughly a sixth of them present only once. The sample here was peripheral blood mononuclear cells (PBMCs), taken at new diagnosis, from a patient treated with antithyroid drugs. Receptors were obtained from a female donor with Graves disease.

Many counts were recorded for this clonotype. The J gene is TRBJ1-5, the V gene TRBV10-3; D gene ambiguous. Germline CDR1 ENHRY, CDR2 SYGVKD. The germline V and J ends were trimmed by 0 bases and 6 bases, with 9 bases remaining between them. This CDR3 spans 14 amino acids. The DNA of the CDR3 is TGTGCCATCAGTGAGTCCCGTCAAGGTCAGCCCCAGCATTTT. It is translated as CAISESRQGQPQHF.

This clonotype appeared many times. This rearrangement joins TRBV12-3 or TRBV12-4 to TRBJ1-5; possibly TRBD1 for D (5 bases). This CDR3 is 14 amino acids long. V gave up 5 bases and J gave up 1 base, with 9 bases separating them. The CDR3 coding sequence is TGTGCCAGCAGTCATGGACAAAGCAATCAGCCCCAGCATTTT. It yields the protein CASSHGQSNQPQHF.

This clonotype showed up many times. The J gene is TRBJ1-4, the V gene TRBV12-3 or TRBV12-4; D perhaps matches TRBD1 (5 bases). This CDR3 contains 14 residues. Trimming stripped 6 bases from V and 8 bases from J, with 16 bases between. CDR3 region: CASRRLQEGEKLFF. The CDR3 nucleotides read TGTGCCAGCAGACGCTTACAGGAGGGAGAAAAACTGTTTTTT.

This chain joins TRBV5-1 and TRBJ1-4; TRBD1 agrees at 9 bases. Germline CDR1 SGHRS, CDR2 YFSETQ. The CDR3 is 15 amino acids. J was trimmed by 7 bases and V by 4 bases; bases with no gene match: 8. The CDR3: CASSRGDRAPEKLFF. CDR3 DNA: TGCGCCAGCAGCCGGGGGGACAGGGCCCCTGAAAAACTGTTTTTT.

This clonotype occurred a few times. The genes are TRBV27 and TRBJ1-1; D is possibly TRBD1 (5 bases). The CDR3 totals 13 residues. V shed 8 bases and J shed 3 bases, with 13 bases lying between them. Germline V lookup: CDR1 MNHEY, CDR2 SMNVEV (reference sequence). CDR3 nucleotides: TGTGCCAGCTCAAAACTGGGGGACACTGAAGCTTTCTTT. It is translated as CASSKLGDTEAFF.

This clonotype was picked up many times. V is TRBV3-1 and J is TRBJ2-3; 10 nucleotides line up with TRBD1. From germline, CDR1 is LGHDT and CDR2 YNNKEL (reference sequence). Unmatched junction bases numbered 7, after V lost 4 bases and J lost 6 bases. CDR3 length: 15 residues. Here the CDR3 DNA reads TGTGCCAGCAGCCGGGGACAGGGGCGACTGGATACGCAGTATTTT. Encoded protein: CASSRGQGRLDTQYF.

This clonotype has at least ten counts. V gene TRBV5-1 combines with J gene TRBJ2-1; D call uncertain. The CDR3 length is 15 residues. Trimming pared 0 bases from V and 2 bases from J, leaving 9 bases between. In germline, CDR1 is SGHRS, CDR2 YFSETQ. CDR3 bases: TGCGCCAGCAGCTTGGTTTCCCAACCCTACAATGAGCAGTTCTTC. It specifies CASSLVSQPYNEQFF.